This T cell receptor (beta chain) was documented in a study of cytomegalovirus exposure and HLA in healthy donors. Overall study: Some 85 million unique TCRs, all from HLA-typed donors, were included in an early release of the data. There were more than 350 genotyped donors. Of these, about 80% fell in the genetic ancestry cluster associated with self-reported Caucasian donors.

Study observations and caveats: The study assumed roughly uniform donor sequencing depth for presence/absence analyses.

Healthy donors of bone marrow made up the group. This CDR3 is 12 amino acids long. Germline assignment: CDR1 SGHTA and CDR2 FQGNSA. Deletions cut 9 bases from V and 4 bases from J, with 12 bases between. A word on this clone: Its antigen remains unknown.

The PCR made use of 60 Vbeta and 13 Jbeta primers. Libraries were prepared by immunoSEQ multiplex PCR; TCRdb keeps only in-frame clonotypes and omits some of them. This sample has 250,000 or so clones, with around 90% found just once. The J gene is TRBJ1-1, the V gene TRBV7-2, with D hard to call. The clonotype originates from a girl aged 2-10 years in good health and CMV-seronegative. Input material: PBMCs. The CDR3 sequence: CARNRGGTEAFF. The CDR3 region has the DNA TGTGCCAGAAACCGGGGAGGCACTGAAGCTTTCTTT. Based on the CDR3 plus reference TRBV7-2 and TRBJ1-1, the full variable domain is GAGVSQSPSNKVTEKGKDVELRCDPISGHTALYWYRQSLGQGLEFLIYFQGNSAPDKSGLPSDRFSAERTGGSVSTLTIQRTQQEDSAVYLCARNRGGTEAFFGQGTRLTVV.